This TCR beta chain was identified during a study of cytotoxic CD8 clonotypes in ibrutinib-treated CLL. Study in general: Of the patients, about 12 were relapsed/refractory, roughly 16 treatment-naive and 17 to 18 IGHV unmutated.

Study results and limitations: Under therapy, public clonotypes either contracted or stayed stable, and they were uncommon.

The CDR3 spans 16 residues. Germline values: CDR1 LNHDA, CDR2 SQIVND (reference sequence). Deletions cut 5 bases from V and 5 bases from J, with 21 bases between. The sequencing depth, 1 in 200,000 to 1 in 1 million T cells, was the target. Libraries were prepared by immunoSEQ multiplex PCR; TCRdb keeps only in-frame clonotypes and omits some of them. Of about 160,000 clones in the sample, about 88% were seen once. Details on this clone: Its specificity is not known.

The sample was PBMCs, taken at disease progression, from a patient treated with ibrutinib. V usage is TRBV19 and J usage is TRBJ1-1, with TRBD1 as a possible D gene (5 bases). The clonotype originates from a human donor with chronic lymphocytic leukemia. The CDR3 reads CASSPHTLGGATEAFF. DNA of the CDR3: TGTGCCAGTAGTCCCCATACCCTCGGCGGGGCTACTGAAGCTTTCTTT.